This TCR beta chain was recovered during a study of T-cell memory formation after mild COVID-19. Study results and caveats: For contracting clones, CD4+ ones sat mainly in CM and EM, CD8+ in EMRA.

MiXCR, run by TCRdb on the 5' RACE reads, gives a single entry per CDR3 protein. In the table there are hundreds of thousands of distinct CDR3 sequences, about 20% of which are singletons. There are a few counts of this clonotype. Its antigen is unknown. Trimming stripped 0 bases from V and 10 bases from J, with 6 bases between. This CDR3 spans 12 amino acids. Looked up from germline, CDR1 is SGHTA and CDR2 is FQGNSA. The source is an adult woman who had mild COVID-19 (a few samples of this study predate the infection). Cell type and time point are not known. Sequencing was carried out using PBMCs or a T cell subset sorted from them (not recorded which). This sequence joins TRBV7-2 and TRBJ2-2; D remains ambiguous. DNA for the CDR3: TGTGCCAGCAGCTTAGCTCTGAAGGAGCTGTTTTTT. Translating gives CASSLALKELFF. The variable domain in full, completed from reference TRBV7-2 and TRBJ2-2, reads GAGVSQSPSNKVTEKGKDVELRCDPISGHTALYWYRQSLGQGLEFLIYFQGNSAPDKSGLPSDRFSAERTGGSVSTLTIQRTQQEDSAVYLCASSLALKELFFGEGSRLTVL.